This record concerns one T cell receptor (beta chain) sequence. These data come from a study of cytomegalovirus exposure and HLA in healthy donors. Amplification used 60 Vbeta primers and 13 Jbeta primers. Produced via immunoSEQ multiplex PCR; TCRdb's table is partial and in-frame only. The repertoire has some 180,000 clones, 75% to 85% of them found once; the top ten carry less than 2.5%. There are 17 residues in the CDR3. V lost 2 bases and J 2 bases, leaving 18 bases between the germline ends. CDR1 is SGHDN and CDR2 is FVKESK in the germline V gene. The TCR originated in a woman between 50 and 59 years old in good health and CMV-seronegative. The chain couples TRBV14 to TRBJ2-5, with TRBD2 as a possible D gene (6 bases). Sequencing was performed on PBMCs. The CDR3 region has the DNA TGTGCCAGCAGCCAATCGTGGGTAGCGGATATACAAGAGACCCAGTACTTC. This codes for CASSQSWVADIQETQYF.